The 27 T cell receptor beta chains in this list originate from one sample, sequenced in a study of spatial heterogeneity in lung cancer. Study-wide findings and caveats: Expanded intratumoral alpha and beta TCR counts tracked tumor mutation counts.

Regarding time point: sample taken at primary tumor resection. TCRdb re-analysed the 5' RACE reads in MiXCR, keeping a single row per CDR3 protein. The sample has more than 10,000 distinct CDR3 sequences; about 12% are singletons. These receptors are not linked to any known antigen. The sequencing here drew on lung tumor tissue, taken at surgery. The receptor source for this set is a male donor with early-stage non-small cell lung cancer.

Relative to its sample, this clonotype is medium-sized. The V call is TRBV30, the J call TRBJ2-7, with unresolved D. Germline V gene lookup returns CDR1 GTSNPN and CDR2 SVGIG (reference sequence). There are 11 residues in the CDR3. Trimming left V 4 bases short and J 3 bases short, with 7 bases between. The CDR3 DNA follows: TGTGCCTGGACCGACGGCTACGAGCAGTACTTC. Translating it yields CAWTDGYEQYF.

At least ten counts were recorded for this clonotype. The chain recombines TRBV7-2 with TRBJ2-7; 12 bases are a match to TRBD2. The junction had 3 bases not matched to a gene; V was cut back by 4 bases and J by 2 bases. Germline V gene lookup returns CDR1 SGHTA and CDR2 FQGNSA. The CDR3 spans 15 residues. The CDR3 DNA reads TGTGCCAGCAGCTCTCCTAGCGGGGGGGCCTACGAGCAGTACTTC. It translates to CASSSPSGGAYEQYF.

This chain uses TRBV20-1 with TRBJ1-4, with D unclear. The CDR3 runs to 13 residues. Trimming removed 3 bases from V and 0 bases from J, with 5 bases in between. CDR1 is DFQATT and CDR2 is SNEGSKA in the germline V gene (reference sequence). This CDR3 is CSARDATNEKLFF. In DNA form, the CDR3 reads TGCAGTGCTAGGGATGCAACTAATGAAAAACTGTTTTTT.

The table lists this clonotype with a few counts. This chain connects TRBV12-3 or TRBV12-4 to TRBJ2-5, with D perhaps TRBD2 (5 bases). The V end was cut by 3 bases, the J end by 5 bases, with 13 bases between. The CDR3 totals 14 residues. CDR3 loop: CASSLSSALETQYF. The CDR3 DNA sequence: TGTGCCAGCAGTTTGAGTAGCGCCCTGGAGACCCAGTACTTC.

This clonotype was seen only a few times. The chain couples TRBV9 to TRBJ2-5, with D tentatively TRBD1 (5 bases). Germline V CDR1 and CDR2: SGDLS, YYNGEE. V shed 4 bases and J shed 1 base, with 14 bases lying between them. This CDR3 region has 15 residues. CDR3 residues: CASSLNAGLQETQYF. DNA of the CDR3: TGTGCCAGCAGCTTAAACGCAGGGCTCCAAGAGACCCAGTACTTC. The whole variable domain, filled in from reference TRBV9 and TRBJ2-5, reads DSGVTQTPKHLITATGQRVTLRCSPRSGDLSVYWYQQSLDQGLQFLIQYYNGEERAKGNILERFSAQQFPDLHSELNLSSLELGDSALYFCASSLNAGLQETQYFGPGTRLLVL.

The V call is TRBV6-6, the J call TRBJ1-4, with TRBD1 identical over 8 bases. The CDR3 is 16 residues long. The V and J ends lost 2 bases and 8 bases, in that order; junction bases with no gene match: 10. Germline assignment: CDR1 MNHNY and CDR2 SVGAGI (reference sequence). The CDR3 region has the DNA TGTGCCAGCAGTTACCTACAGACAGGGGTGGCGGAAAAACTGTTTTTT. Translating it yields CASSYLQTGVAEKLFF.

The chain has TRBV6-5 and TRBJ1-5, with D unresolved. Germline CDR1 MNHEY, CDR2 SVGAGI. Deletions cut 5 bases from V and 5 bases from J, with 10 bases between. This CDR3 has 13 residues. The CDR3, as DNA: TGTGCCAGCAGTATGACCCGATATCAGCCCCAGCATTTT. This translates into CASSMTRYQPQHF.

This chain joins TRBV5-1 and TRBJ2-1, with D unclear. With 5 bases removed from V and 5 bases from J, the gap between germline ends came to 11 bases. Germline loops: CDR1 SGHRS, CDR2 YFSETQ. The CDR3 runs 13 residues. The CDR3 reads CASRIGRDNEQFF. The CDR3 DNA follows: TGCGCCAGCAGAATTGGACGAGACAATGAGCAGTTCTTC.

This clonotype rates as medium-sized. V usage is TRBV25-1 and J usage is TRBJ2-7, with unresolved D. V was shortened by 2 bases and J by 3 bases, with 14 bases between the two germline ends. This CDR3 comprises 15 residues. Germline V lookup: CDR1 MGHDK, CDR2 SYGVNS. CDR3: CASSESDADGYEQYF. In DNA, the CDR3 is TGTGCCAGCAGTGAAAGTGACGCGGACGGCTACGAGCAGTACTTC.

This clonotype has just a few counts. V is TRBV6-1 and J is TRBJ2-3; TRBD2 matches 11 bases. The V gene end was trimmed by 3 bases and the J gene end by 2 bases; junction bases not matched to a gene: 7. This CDR3 has 17 amino acids. Germline V gene data show CDR1 as MNHNS and CDR2 as SASEGT. The CDR3 DNA is TGTGCCAGCAGTGAGTTTGCTAGCGGGGGGCTCACAGATACGCAGTATTTT. Translating gives CASSEFASGGLTDTQYF.

This chain connects TRBV18 to TRBJ2-4, with D uncertain. The CDR3 totals 13 residues. Trimming took off 3 bases at V and 6 bases at J, with 9 bases between the two ends. Per germline, CDR1 KGHSH and CDR2 LQKENI. Written as DNA, the CDR3 is TGTGCCAGCTCACCCGGGTTCACAAACATTCAGTACTTC. Amino acid sequence: CASSPGFTNIQYF. The variable domain in full, with the rest retrieved from reference TRBV18 and TRBJ2-4, is NAGVMQNPRHLVRRRGQEARLRCSPMKGHSHVYWYRQLPEEGLKFMVYLQKENIIDESGMPKERFSAEFPKEGPSILRIQQVVRGDSAAYFCASSPGFTNIQYFGAGTRLSVL.

The CDR3 nucleotides are TGCGCCAGCAGCCCGTTAACAGCAATATTCACCGGGGAGCTGTTTTTT. The encoded protein is CASSPLTAIFTGELFF. This rearrangement joins TRBV4-3 to TRBJ2-2; no clear D. Germline CDR1 is LGHNA and CDR2 is YSLEER. The CDR3 consists of 16 residues. Between the trimmed V and J ends, which lost 4 bases and 4 bases, there was a span of 16 bases.

The chain links TRBV28 to TRBJ2-3, with TRBD1 identical over 9 bases. V dropped 6 bases and J dropped 6; count of bases not matched to a gene: 10. The CDR3 contains 15 residues. CDR1 and CDR2 from the germline V gene are MDHEN and SYDVKM. CDR3 amino acids: CASRLPGQGFDTQYF. CDR3 sequence (DNA): TGTGCCAGCAGGCTCCCGGGACAGGGTTTTGATACGCAGTATTTT.

The chain combines TRBV7-8 with TRBJ2-3; tentatively, D is TRBD1 (6 bases). The germline gives CDR1 SGHVS, CDR2 FQNEAQ. Trimming pared 4 bases from V and 4 bases from J, leaving 15 bases between. This CDR3 contains 15 residues. In DNA form, the CDR3 reads TGTGCCAGCAGCTCCCACAGGGCTCTGTCAGATACGCAGTATTTT. Its protein is CASSSHRALSDTQYF.

This clonotype has just a few counts. CDR3 region: CASSERTGGVNTIYF. DNA for the CDR3: TGTGCCAGCAGTGAACGGACAGGGGGGGTAAACACCATATATTTT. V gene TRBV6-1 combines with J gene TRBJ1-3; 10 bases are shared with TRBD1. The V and J ends lost 2 bases and 6 bases, in that order; junction bases with no gene match: 4. Germline V lookup: CDR1 MNHNS, CDR2 SASEGT. This CDR3 spans 15 amino acids.

This rearrangement joins TRBV28 to TRBJ2-7; D is uncertain. V lost 0 bases, J lost 7 bases, and 4 bases lay in between. This CDR3 has 11 amino acids. Germline V gene data show CDR1 as MDHEN and CDR2 as SYDVKM. In DNA, the CDR3 is TGTGCCAGCAGTTTATGGGGGGAGCAGTACTTC. Protein sequence: CASSLWGEQYF.

This clonotype was seen a handful of times. The chain recombines TRBV28 with TRBJ1-1, with a tentative D call TRBD1 (6 bases). The germline V gene encodes CDR1 MDHEN and CDR2 SYDVKM. The CDR3 consists of 14 residues. The ends were cut back, 5 bases at V and 3 bases at J, with 13 bases in the middle. The CDR3 DNA reads as TGTGCCAGCAGTCACCGACAGGTTCACACTGAAGCTTTCTTT. It codes for CASSHRQVHTEAFF.

The chain combines TRBV7-9 with TRBJ2-2; maybe TRBD1 (6 bases). The CDR3 spans 16 residues. The germline V and J ends were trimmed by 6 bases and 1 base, with 15 bases remaining between them. The germline V gene encodes CDR1 SEHNR and CDR2 FQNEAQ (reference sequence). The CDR3 spells CASRRPGTKNTGELFF. Written as DNA, the CDR3 is TGTGCCAGCAGGCGCCCCGGGACAAAGAACACCGGGGAGCTGTTTTTT.

This clonotype was detected a few times. The chain links TRBV4-3 to TRBJ2-2; D unclear. CDR1 LGHNA and CDR2 YSLEER come from the germline V gene. Between the trimmed V and J ends, which lost 1 base and 4 bases, there was a span of 10 bases. This CDR3 is 15 amino acids long. The CDR3 DNA sequence: TGCGCCAGCAGCCAAGGGCTAGATACCACCGGGGAGCTGTTTTTT. Its translation: CASSQGLDTTGELFF.

This clonotype was observed at least ten times. The rearrangement joins TRBV5-4 to TRBJ2-1, with 7 nucleotides matching TRBD1. CDR1 SGHNT and CDR2 YYREEE come from the germline V gene (reference sequence). Trimming removed 4 bases from V and 6 bases from J; junction bases left unmatched: 7. There are 14 residues in the CDR3. CDR3 coding DNA: TGTGCCAGCAGCCGAGGGGGCAGGGGCAATGAGCAGTTCTTC. It codes for CASSRGGRGNEQFF.

About this clonotype itself: A much bigger clone sits one base away, suggesting this may be a read error. It is likely a read error, because the conserved phenylalanine at the end of the CDR3 is missing. The chain employs TRBV5-1 and TRBJ2-1, with 10 bases matching TRBD1. This CDR3 contains 15 residues. CDR1 SGHRS and CDR2 YFSETQ come from the germline V gene. The V gene end was trimmed by 5 bases and the J gene end by 6 bases; junction bases not matched to a gene: 8. The CDR3 spells CASSSGQGFRNEQFS. CDR3 DNA: TGCGCCAGCAGTTCGGGACAGGGGTTCCGCAATGAGCAGTTCTCC.

This clonotype has more than one count but fewer than ten. The chain employs TRBV3-1 and TRBJ2-5; no clear D. This CDR3 spans 13 amino acids. Germline CDR1 is LGHDT and CDR2 is YNNKEL (reference sequence). The V and J ends lost 0 bases and 12 bases respectively, with 14 bases between them. CDR3 DNA sequence: TGTGCCAGCAGCCAAGATAACGAAGACACTGAGTACTTC. Translation: CASSQDNEDTEYF.

In regard to this clonotype: An end of the junction does not agree with germline; a read error may underlie this. This sequence joins TRBV6-2 or TRBV6-3 and TRBJ1-5; 7 bases line up with TRBD1. The CDR3 runs 13 residues. Germline assignment: CDR1 MNHEY and CDR2 SVGEGT. The CDR3 loop reads CASRGTVSLAQLF. The CDR3 DNA reads TGTGCCAGCAGGGGGACAGTTTCCTTGGCCCAGCTTTTT.

This clonotype occurred a few times. This chain connects TRBV6-5 to TRBJ1-1, with D perhaps matching TRBD1 (5 bases). Per the germline V gene, CDR1 is MNHEY and CDR2 is SVGAGI. V gave up 2 bases and J gave up 5 bases, with 12 bases separating them. There are 14 residues in the CDR3. CDR3 nucleotide sequence: TGTGCCAGCAGTTACGGGGGGTTAGGAACTGAAGCTTTCTTT. Its translation: CASSYGGLGTEAFF.

This clonotype was detected only a few times. The J gene is TRBJ2-5, the V gene TRBV20-1; perhaps TRBD2 as D (6 bases). The CDR3 is 13 residues long. V was trimmed by 6 bases and J by 5 bases, leaving 16 bases between them. Germline V gene sequence: CDR1 DFQATT, CDR2 SNEGSKA (reference sequence). CDR3 bases: TGCAGTGCCGTCCTCCAAGCGGGCGAGACCCAGTACTTC. The encoded protein is CSAVLQAGETQYF.

V gene TRBV7-2 combines with J gene TRBJ2-3, with 13 bases aligning to TRBD2. CDR3 length: 13 amino acids. V trimming: 5 bases; J trimming: 11 bases; junction bases outside the gene matches: 4. Germline assignment: CDR1 SGHTA and CDR2 FQGNSA. The CDR3 DNA sequence: TGTGCCAGCAGCCCCGGGACTAGCGGGGTGCAGTATTTT. This encodes CASSPGTSGVQYF.

The chain couples TRBV7-8 to TRBJ2-3, with a weak D call TRBD2 (5 bases). V was clipped by 7 bases and J by 1 base, with 15 bases between them. Germline CDR1 and CDR2: SGHVS and FQNEAQ. The CDR3 length is 15 residues. In DNA form, the CDR3 reads TGTGCCAGCACCCTGGCGGGCCGGGGCACAGATACGCAGTATTTT. It is translated as CASTLAGRGTDTQYF.